One and the same sample provided the 25 T cell receptor beta chains below, sequenced in a study of T cells in Graves' hyperthyroidism and ophthalmopathy. The investigators amplified TCR beta CDR3 regions from RNA transcripts. HTBI primers were used for first-round RT-PCR of the TCR CDR3. MiXCR, applied by TCRdb to the multiplex PCR reads, yields one record per CDR3 protein. The top ten clones hold 8.2% of a sample with hundreds of thousands of distinct CDR3 sequences, around 42% of them seen once. Specimen: peripheral blood or thyroid tissue (not recorded which). These receptors originate from a woman younger than 30 with Graves' hyperthyroidism.

This clonotype has just a few counts. Mismatch with germline at one junction end may stem from a read error. J is TRBJ1-1 and V is TRBV4-1, with D unresolved. The V gene's germline CDR1 is MGHRA and CDR2 YSYEKL. This CDR3 spans 15 amino acids. CDR3 in DNA: TGTGCCAGCAGCCAAGAGCACCGATCGAACACTGAAGCTTTCTTT. It is translated as CASSQEHRSNTEAFF.

The chain couples TRBV3-1 to TRBJ2-7; TRBD1 matches at 8 bases. J was trimmed by 12 bases and V by 5 bases; bases with no gene match: 15. Germline CDR1 reads LGHDT; CDR2 reads YNNKEL (reference sequence). There are 14 residues in the CDR3. The CDR3 is CASSLRQQGASRYF. DNA for the CDR3: TGTGCCAGCAGCTTGAGGCAGCAGGGGGCGTCTCGGTACTTC.

This clonotype was seen a few times. V is TRBV19 and J is TRBJ2-7, with D maybe TRBD2 (6 bases). V gave up 6 bases and J gave up 5 bases, with 14 bases separating them. In germline, CDR1 is LNHDA, CDR2 SQIVND (reference sequence). The CDR3 runs to 13 residues. CDR3 protein: CASRPHGGNEQYF. CDR3 bases: TGTGCCAGTAGGCCCCATGGGGGGAACGAGCAGTACTTC.

This clonotype was seen more than once but under ten times. This rearrangement joins TRBV9 to TRBJ2-7; 9 bases are a match to TRBD2. CDR3 size: 15 residues. With 0 bases clipped from V and 0 bases from J, the junction kept 1 base outside the gene matches. CDR1 is SGDLS, CDR2 YYNGEE, per germline. The CDR3 bases are TGTGCCAGCAGCGTAGATAGCGGGAGCTCCTACGAGCAGTACTTC. It yields the protein CASSVDSGSSYEQYF.

The CDR3 DNA is TGCAGTACGGGAACGGGGATCAACTATGGCTACACCTTC. Protein sequence: CSTGTGINYGYTF. This rearrangement joins TRBV29-1 to TRBJ1-2, with D unclear. In germline, CDR1 is SQVTM, CDR2 ANQGSEA. The CDR3 runs 13 residues.

V and J are TRBV29-1 and TRBJ1-2; 7 bases are a match to TRBD1. Germline-derived CDR1 and CDR2 are SQVTM and ANQGSEA. The CDR3 contains 12 residues. Losses at the gene ends were 8 bases for V and 5 bases for J; bases not matched to a gene: 8. The CDR3 sequence: CSPGTEAYGYTF. The CDR3 DNA reads as TGCAGCCCCGGGACAGAGGCGTATGGCTACACCTTC.

This clonotype was counted a few times. The V call is TRBV7-2, the J call TRBJ1-1, with D tentatively TRBD1 (5 bases). CDR1 and CDR2 (germline): SGHTA, FQGNSA. The CDR3 totals 17 residues. V lost 2 bases and J 0 bases, leaving 16 bases between the germline ends. In DNA, the CDR3 is TGTGCCAGCAGCTTAACCCCGGGACGGACCATGAACACTGAAGCTTTCTTT. Translated, it gives CASSLTPGRTMNTEAFF.

The chain is built from TRBV7-3 and TRBJ2-2; 8 bases fit TRBD1. The CDR3 has 15 amino acids. With V trimmed by 5 bases and J by 3 bases, 5 bases remained unmatched. Germline CDR1 and CDR2: SGHTA and FQGTGA. For the CDR3, the DNA is TGTGCCAGCAGCCACGGGACAGGATACACCGGGGAGCTGTTTTTT. Translated: CASSHGTGYTGELFF.

J is TRBJ1-1 and V is TRBV5-1; maybe TRBD1 (6 bases). Trimming shortened V by 0 bases and J by 3 bases, and 12 bases separated the two germline ends. The V gene's germline CDR1 is SGHRS and CDR2 YFSETQ. The CDR3 runs to 15 residues. The DNA for the CDR3 is TGCGCCAGCAGCTTGGCAGGGGTAGGGGACACTGAAGCTTTCTTT. Its translation is CASSLAGVGDTEAFF.

Of note for this clonotype: A much bigger clone sits one base away, suggesting this may be a read error. The V and J genes are TRBV10-3 and TRBJ2-7; a weak D match, TRBD1 (5 bases). This CDR3 has 12 amino acids. Germline V gene data show CDR1 as ENHRY and CDR2 as SYGVKD. In DNA, the CDR3 is TGTGCCATCAGTCCCGACAGCTACGGGCAGTACTTC. It translates to CAISPDSYGQYF.

This clonotype was seen a handful of times. The V and J genes are TRBV2 and TRBJ1-4; D possibly corresponds to TRBD1 (6 bases). The CDR3 spans 15 residues. CDR1 is SNHLY and CDR2 is FYNNEI in the germline V gene. Trimming pared 5 bases from V and 2 bases from J, leaving 12 bases between. The CDR3 DNA sequence: TGTGCCAGCAGTTCCCCCGGACAGACTAATGAAAAACTGTTTTTT. Translation: CASSSPGQTNEKLFF.

The gene calls are TRBV25-1 and TRBJ1-3, with 7 bases lining up with TRBD1. The V segment lost 1 base and the J segment 3 bases; nucleotides outside the gene matches: 3. Germline CDR1 reads MGHDK; CDR2 reads SYGVNS. This CDR3 spans 15 amino acids. CDR3 coding DNA: TGTGCCAGCAGTGAATTCGCAGGGGGTGGAAACACCATATATTTT. Amino acids: CASSEFAGGGNTIYF. The variable domain in full, completed from reference TRBV25-1 and TRBJ1-3, reads EADIYQTPRYLVIGTGKKITLECSQTMGHDKMYWYQQDPGMELHLIHYSYGVNSTEKGDLSSESTVSRIRTEHFPLTLESARPSHTSQYLCASSEFAGGGNTIYFGEGSWLTVV.

This chain connects TRBV7-9 to TRBJ1-1; no definite D call. There are 14 residues in the CDR3. V was pared by 5 bases and J by 7 bases, with 17 bases between. Germline V CDR1 and CDR2: SEHNR, FQNEAQ (reference sequence). CDR3 loop: CASSQEAETFEAFF. The CDR3 DNA sequence: TGTGCCAGCAGCCAAGAAGCAGAAACATTTGAAGCTTTCTTT. Supplemented by reference TRBV7-9 and TRBJ1-1, the full variable domain reads DTGVSQNPRHKITKRGQNVTFRCDPISEHNRLYWYRQTLGQGPEFLTYFQNEAQLEKSRLLSDRFSAERPKGSFSTLEIQRTEQGDSAMYLCASSQEAETFEAFFGQGTRLTVV.

V usage is TRBV2 and J usage is TRBJ2-5, with a tentative D call TRBD2 (7 bases). Trimming cost V 6 bases and J 4 bases, with 12 bases left between them. This CDR3 comprises 13 residues. Germline-derived CDR1 and CDR2 are SNHLY and FYNNEI. CDR3 amino acids: CASRGGRRETQYF. The DNA of the CDR3 is TGTGCCAGCAGGGGGGGGCGGAGAGAGACCCAGTACTTC.

The chain is built from TRBV29-1 and TRBJ2-1; D is unresolved. The J call is doubtful: the DNA matches TRBJ2-7 better. Germline V lookup: CDR1 SQVTM, CDR2 ANQGSEA. There are 12 residues in the CDR3. Written as DNA, the CDR3 is TGCAGCGTTGAAAGGCTAGTCAATGAGCAGTACTTC. As protein: CSVERLVNEQYF.

The chain links TRBV7-2 to TRBJ2-7, with 11 nucleotides matching TRBD2. With V trimmed by 6 bases and J by 1 base, 11 bases remained unmatched. CDR3 size: 17 residues. The germline V gene encodes CDR1 SGHTA and CDR2 FQGNSA. The CDR3 region is CASSWATSGSPSYEQYF. The CDR3 nucleotides read TGTGCCAGCAGTTGGGCCACTAGCGGGAGTCCTTCCTACGAGCAGTACTTC.

This clonotype was counted many times. The chain recombines TRBV20-1 with TRBJ2-7, with D tentatively TRBD2 (6 bases). The CDR3 has 15 amino acids. The germline CDR1 and CDR2 sequences are DFQATT and SNEGSKA (reference sequence). Trimming stripped 0 bases from V and 3 bases from J, with 15 bases between. The DNA of the CDR3 is TGCAGTGCTAGAGATAGGGACGGAGGGAACTACGAGCAGTACTTC. Its translation is CSARDRDGGNYEQYF.

The CDR3 spells CATDGNQPQHF. The CDR3 nucleotides are TGTGCTACCGACGGGAATCAGCCCCAGCATTTT. V and J are TRBV24-1 and TRBJ1-5; no definite D call. CDR3 length: 11 residues. Germline loops: CDR1 KGHDR, CDR2 SFDVKD.

Of note for this clonotype: A junction boundary mismatches the germline segment, possibly from a read error. J is TRBJ2-7 and V is TRBV7-3; 10 bases agree with TRBD1. This CDR3 is 15 amino acids long. CDR1 is SGHTA, CDR2 FQGTGA, per germline. CDR3 in DNA: TGCGCCAGCAGCCAAGACGACAGGGGGCAATACGAGCAGTACTTC. Translation gives CASSQDDRGQYEQYF.

This clonotype appeared once. The chain couples TRBV20-1 to TRBJ2-5; a possible D gene is TRBD2 (6 bases). From germline, CDR1 is DFQATT and CDR2 SNEGSKA (reference sequence). CDR3 length equals 12 residues. The CDR3 bases are TGCAGGGACTTGGGGGGAAGGGAGACCCAGTACTTC. Encoded protein: CRDLGGRETQYF.

The rearrangement links TRBV24-1 to TRBJ2-5, with D perhaps TRBD1 (7 bases). V was shortened by 3 bases and J by 2 bases, with 9 bases between the two germline ends. CDR3 size: 14 residues. Germline loops: CDR1 KGHDR, CDR2 SFDVKD. The CDR3 DNA is TGTGCCACCAGTGATGCGGGACAGCAAGAGACCCAGTACTTC. Amino acid sequence: CATSDAGQQETQYF.

A few counts support this clonotype. This chain joins TRBV20-1 and TRBJ1-1, with a tentative D call TRBD1 (5 bases). V was cut by 3 bases and J by 6 bases, with 14 bases left in between. The CDR3 extends over 13 amino acids. Per germline, CDR1 DFQATT and CDR2 SNEGSKA (reference sequence). The CDR3 nucleotides are TGCAGTGCTAGTGAGGGGCGTAAAGCTGAAGCTTTCTTT. This sequence encodes CSASEGRKAEAFF.

The chain is built from TRBV4-3 and TRBJ1-5, with a weak D call TRBD1 (6 bases). From germline, CDR1 is LGHNA and CDR2 YSLEER. V was clipped by 2 bases and J by 5 bases, with 10 bases between them. The CDR3 runs 14 residues. The DNA for the CDR3 is TGCGCCAGCAGCCAACGTAGGGGGGATCAGCCCCAGCATTTT. Its protein product is CASSQRRGDQPQHF.

Details on this clonotype: A much larger clone lies one base from this, so it may be a read error. The CDR3 DNA sequence: TGTGCCACCAGTCACAGGGAACGGGTGACCCAGTACTTC. Translation gives CATSHRERVTQYF. The chain joins TRBV24-1 to TRBJ2-5, with D tentatively TRBD1 (6 bases). The CDR3 sequence is 13 residues long. Trimming shortened V by 6 bases and J by 7 bases, and 14 bases separated the two germline ends. Germline V CDR1 and CDR2: KGHDR, SFDVKD.

The CDR3 here is CASSLIAQHEQYF. The CDR3 region has the DNA TGTGCCAGCAGCTTAATAGCGCAACACGAGCAGTACTTC. The V gene is TRBV7-8, the J gene TRBJ2-7; TRBD2 might be the D (5 bases). CDR1 SGHVS and CDR2 FQNEAQ come from the germline V gene. The V end was cut by 2 bases, the J end by 5 bases, with 10 bases between. This CDR3 has 13 residues.